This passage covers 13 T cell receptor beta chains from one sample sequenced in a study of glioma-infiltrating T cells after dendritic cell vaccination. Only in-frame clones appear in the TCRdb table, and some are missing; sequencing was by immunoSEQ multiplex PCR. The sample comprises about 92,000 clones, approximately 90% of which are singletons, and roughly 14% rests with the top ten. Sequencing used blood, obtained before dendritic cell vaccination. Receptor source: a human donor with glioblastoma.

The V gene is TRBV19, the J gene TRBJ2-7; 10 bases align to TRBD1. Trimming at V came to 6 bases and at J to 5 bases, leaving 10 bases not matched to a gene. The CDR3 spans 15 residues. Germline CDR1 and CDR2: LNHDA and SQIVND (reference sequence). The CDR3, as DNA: TGTGCCAGTAGCCCGTACCCGGGACAGGGGAACGAGCAGTACTTC. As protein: CASSPYPGQGNEQYF.

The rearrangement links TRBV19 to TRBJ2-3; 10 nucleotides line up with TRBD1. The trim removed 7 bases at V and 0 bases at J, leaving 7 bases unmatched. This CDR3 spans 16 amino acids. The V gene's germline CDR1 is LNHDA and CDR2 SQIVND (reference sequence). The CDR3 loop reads CASNSGTGASTDTQYF. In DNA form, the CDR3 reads TGTGCCAGTAATTCCGGGACAGGGGCTAGCACAGATACGCAGTATTTT.

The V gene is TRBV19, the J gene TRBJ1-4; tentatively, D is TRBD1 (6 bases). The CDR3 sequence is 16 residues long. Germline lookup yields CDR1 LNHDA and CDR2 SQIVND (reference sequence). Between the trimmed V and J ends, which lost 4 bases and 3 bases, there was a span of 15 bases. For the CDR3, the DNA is TGTGCCAGTAGTAGGGGGCCTCCGGCGGCTAATGAAAAACTGTTTTTT. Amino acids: CASSRGPPAANEKLFF.

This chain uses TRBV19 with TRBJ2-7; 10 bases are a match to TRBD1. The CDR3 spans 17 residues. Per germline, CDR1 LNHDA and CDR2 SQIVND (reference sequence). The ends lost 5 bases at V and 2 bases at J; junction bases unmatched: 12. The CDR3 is CASSPHAGTGDPYEQYF. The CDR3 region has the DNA TGTGCCAGTAGTCCCCACGCCGGGACAGGGGACCCCTACGAGCAGTACTTC.

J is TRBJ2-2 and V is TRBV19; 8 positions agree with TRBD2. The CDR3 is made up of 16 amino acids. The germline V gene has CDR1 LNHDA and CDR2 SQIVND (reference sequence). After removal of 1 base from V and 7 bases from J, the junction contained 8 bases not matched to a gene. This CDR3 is CASSIAGSGSYGELFF. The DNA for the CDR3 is TGTGCCAGTAGTATAGCGGGAAGCGGGAGTTACGGGGAGCTGTTTTTT.

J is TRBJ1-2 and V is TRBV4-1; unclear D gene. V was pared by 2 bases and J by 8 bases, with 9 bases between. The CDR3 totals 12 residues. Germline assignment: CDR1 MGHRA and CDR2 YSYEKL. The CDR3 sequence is CASSQSAGGYTF. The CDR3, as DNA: TGCGCCAGCAGCCAATCGGCAGGCGGCTACACCTTC.

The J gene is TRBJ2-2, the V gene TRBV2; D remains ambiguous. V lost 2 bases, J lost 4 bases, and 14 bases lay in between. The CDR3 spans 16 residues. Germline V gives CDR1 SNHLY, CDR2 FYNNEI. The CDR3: CASSEPGRSGTGELFF. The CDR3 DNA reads TGTGCCAGCAGTGAACCCGGTAGATCGGGCACCGGGGAGCTGTTTTTT.

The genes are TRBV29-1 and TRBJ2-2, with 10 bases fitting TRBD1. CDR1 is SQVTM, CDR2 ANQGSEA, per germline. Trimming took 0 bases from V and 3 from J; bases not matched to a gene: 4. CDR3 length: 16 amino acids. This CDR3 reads CSVEDPTGGYTGELFF. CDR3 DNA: TGCAGCGTTGAAGATCCGACAGGGGGCTACACCGGGGAGCTGTTTTTT.

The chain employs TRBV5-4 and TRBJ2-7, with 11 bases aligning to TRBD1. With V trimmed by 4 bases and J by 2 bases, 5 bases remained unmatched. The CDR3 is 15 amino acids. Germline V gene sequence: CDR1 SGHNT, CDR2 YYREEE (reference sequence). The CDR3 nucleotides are TGTGCCAGCAGCCCCGGACAGGGGGCGACCTACGAGCAGTACTTC. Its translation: CASSPGQGATYEQYF.

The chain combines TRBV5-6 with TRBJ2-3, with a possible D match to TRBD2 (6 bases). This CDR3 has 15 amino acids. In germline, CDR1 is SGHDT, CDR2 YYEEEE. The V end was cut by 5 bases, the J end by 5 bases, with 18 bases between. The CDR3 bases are TGTGCCAGCAGTTTGCCGGGACTTCATCAAGATACGCAGTATTTT. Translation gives CASSLPGLHQDTQYF.

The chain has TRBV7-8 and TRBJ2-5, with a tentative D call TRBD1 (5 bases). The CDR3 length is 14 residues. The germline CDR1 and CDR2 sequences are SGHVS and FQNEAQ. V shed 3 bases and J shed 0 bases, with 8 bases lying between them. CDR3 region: CASSFSGNQETQYF. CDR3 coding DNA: TGTGCCAGCAGCTTCTCAGGGAACCAAGAGACCCAGTACTTC.

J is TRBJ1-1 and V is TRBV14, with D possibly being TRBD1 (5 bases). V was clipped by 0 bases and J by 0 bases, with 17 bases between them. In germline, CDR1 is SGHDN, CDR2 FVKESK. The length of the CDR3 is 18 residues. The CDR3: CASSQEGAPYEMNTEAFF. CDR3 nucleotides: TGTGCCAGCAGCCAAGAAGGGGCCCCCTACGAGATGAACACTGAAGCTTTCTTT.

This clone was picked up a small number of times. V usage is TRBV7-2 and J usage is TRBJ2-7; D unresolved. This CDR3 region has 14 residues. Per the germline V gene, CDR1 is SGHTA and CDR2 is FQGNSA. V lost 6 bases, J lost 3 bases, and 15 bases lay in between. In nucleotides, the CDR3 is TGTGCCAGCAGTCTCAGTGGCCAGATCTACGAGCAGTACTTC. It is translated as CASSLSGQIYEQYF.